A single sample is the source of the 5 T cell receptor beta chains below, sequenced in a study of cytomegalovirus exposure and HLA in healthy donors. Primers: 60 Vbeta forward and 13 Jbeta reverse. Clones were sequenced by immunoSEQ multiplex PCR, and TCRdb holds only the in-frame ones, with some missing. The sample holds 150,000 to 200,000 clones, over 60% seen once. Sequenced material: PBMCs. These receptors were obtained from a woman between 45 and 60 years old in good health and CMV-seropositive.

CDR3 residues: CASSDSPRTARHEQFF. The CDR3 DNA reads as TGCGCCAGCAGTGATTCCCCCCGGACAGCTCGCCATGAGCAGTTCTTC. This chain links TRBV10-1 with TRBJ2-1; TRBD1 might be the D (6 bases). Germline-derived CDR1 and CDR2 are WNHNN and SYGVQD (reference sequence). This CDR3 is built from 16 residues. With 3 bases removed from V and 8 bases from J, the gap between germline ends came to 20 bases.

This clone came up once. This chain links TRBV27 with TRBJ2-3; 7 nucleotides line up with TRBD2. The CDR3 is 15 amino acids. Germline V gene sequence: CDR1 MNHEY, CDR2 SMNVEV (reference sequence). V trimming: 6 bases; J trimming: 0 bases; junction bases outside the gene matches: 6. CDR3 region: CASSRLAYSTDTQYF. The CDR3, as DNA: TGTGCCAGCAGCAGACTAGCTTATAGCACAGATACGCAGTATTTT.

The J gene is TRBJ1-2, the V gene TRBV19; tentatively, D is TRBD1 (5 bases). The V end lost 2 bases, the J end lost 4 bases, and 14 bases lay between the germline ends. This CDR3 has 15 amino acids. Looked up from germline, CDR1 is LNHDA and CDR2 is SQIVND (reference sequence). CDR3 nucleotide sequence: TGTGCCAGTAGTATACAGGGCCGTCGGGTCTATGGCTACACCTTC. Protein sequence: CASSIQGRRVYGYTF.

The CDR3 sequence is CASSPRRPAGGSNTEAFF. CDR3 coding DNA: TGCGCCAGCAGCCCGAGGAGGCCGGCAGGGGGATCGAACACTGAAGCTTTCTTT. This chain joins TRBV5-1 and TRBJ1-1, with TRBD1 matching over 7 bases. Germline V CDR1 and CDR2: SGHRS, YFSETQ. The CDR3 has 18 amino acids. Losses at the gene ends were 4 bases for V and 1 base for J; bases not matched to a gene: 16.

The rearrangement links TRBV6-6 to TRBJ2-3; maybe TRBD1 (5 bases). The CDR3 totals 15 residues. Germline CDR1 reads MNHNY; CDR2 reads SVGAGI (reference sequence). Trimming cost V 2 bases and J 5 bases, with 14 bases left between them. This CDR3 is CASSYRARVVDTQYF. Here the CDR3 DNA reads TGTGCCAGCAGTTACCGGGCCAGGGTGGTAGATACGCAGTATTTT.